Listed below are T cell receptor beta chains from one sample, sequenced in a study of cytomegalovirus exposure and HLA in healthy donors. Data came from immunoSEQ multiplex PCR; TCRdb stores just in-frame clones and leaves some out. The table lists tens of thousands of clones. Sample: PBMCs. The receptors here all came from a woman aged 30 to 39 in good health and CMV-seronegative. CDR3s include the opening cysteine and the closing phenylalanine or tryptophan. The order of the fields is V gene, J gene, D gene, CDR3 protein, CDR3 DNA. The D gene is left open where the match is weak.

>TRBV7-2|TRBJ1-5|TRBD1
CASSPGQDSNQPQHF
TGTGCCAGCAGCCCGGGACAGGATAGCAATCAGCCCCAGCATTTT
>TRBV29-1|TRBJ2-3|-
CSVVAGITDTQYF
TGCAGCGTTGTAGCCGGGATCACAGATACGCAGTATTTT
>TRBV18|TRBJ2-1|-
CASSPSEPALFF
TGTGCCAGCTCTCCTTCGGAGCCCGCTCTCTTCTTC
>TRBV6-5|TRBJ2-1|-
CASSNPGLNNEQFF
TGTGCCAGCAGTAACCCCGGACTGAACAATGAGCAGTTCTTC
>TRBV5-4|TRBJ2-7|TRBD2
CASSSEREGVYEQYF
TGTGCCAGCAGCTCCGAGCGGGAGGGAGTGTACGAGCAGTACTTC
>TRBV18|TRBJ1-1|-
CASSPNTGKNTEAFF
TGTGCCAGCTCACCAAATACAGGGAAGAACACTGAAGCTTTCTTT
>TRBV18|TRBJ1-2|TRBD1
CASSPGQSNYGYTF
TGTGCCAGCTCACCGGGACAGTCTAACTATGGCTACACCTTC
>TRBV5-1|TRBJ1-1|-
CASSLDRPLNTEAFF
TGCGCCAGCAGCCTAGACAGACCCCTGAACACTGAAGCTTTCTTT
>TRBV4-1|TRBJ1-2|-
CASSQDFSKVPYGYTF
TGCGCCAGCAGCCAAGATTTTAGTAAAGTTCCCTATGGCTACACCTTC
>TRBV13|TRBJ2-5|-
CASSFFWDSQETQYF
TGTGCCAGCAGCTTCTTTTGGGACTCCCAAGAGACCCAGTACTTC
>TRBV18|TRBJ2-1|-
CASSPLRSAGMSEQFF
TGTGCCAGCTCACCACTTCGGTCCGCGGGAATGAGTGAGCAGTTCTTC
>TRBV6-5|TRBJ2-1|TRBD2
CASSRTSGKNEQFF
TGTGCCAGCAGTAGGACTAGCGGGAAGAATGAGCAGTTCTTC
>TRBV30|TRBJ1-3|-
CAWGGFGNTIYF
TGTGCCTGGGGGGGGTTTGGAAACACCATATATTTT
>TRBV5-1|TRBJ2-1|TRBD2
CASSPASGYSYNEQFF
TGCGCCAGCAGTCCCGCTAGCGGATACTCCTACAATGAGCAGTTCTTC
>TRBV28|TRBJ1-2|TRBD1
CASYRQGRNYGYTF
TGTGCCAGTTACCGACAGGGCCGAAACTATGGCTACACCTTC
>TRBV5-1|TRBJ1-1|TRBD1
CASSLGAGGEVTEAFF
TGCGCCAGCAGCTTGGGAGCAGGGGGCGAGGTCACTGAAGCTTTCTTT
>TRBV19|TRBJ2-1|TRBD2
CASSIASGHNEQFF
TGTGCCAGTAGTATCGCTAGCGGTCACAATGAGCAGTTCTTC
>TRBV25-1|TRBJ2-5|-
CASSEGGEETQYF
TGTGCCAGCAGTGAAGGCGGGGAAGAGACCCAGTACTTC
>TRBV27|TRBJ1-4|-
CASSLSPGLVNEKLFF
TGTGCCAGCAGTTTATCACCGGGACTGGTTAATGAAAAACTGTTTTTT
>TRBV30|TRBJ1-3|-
CAWTPSGNTIYF
TGTGCCTGGACCCCGTCCGGAAACACCATATATTTT
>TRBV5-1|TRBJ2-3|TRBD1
CASSSTGGETDTQYF
TGCGCCAGCAGCTCCACAGGGGGCGAGACAGATACGCAGTATTTT
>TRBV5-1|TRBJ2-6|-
CASSPGHSSGANVLTF
TGCGCCAGCAGCCCGGGACACTCCTCTGGGGCCAACGTCCTGACTTTC
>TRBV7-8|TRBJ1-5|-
CASSLGEWDSNQPQHF
TGTGCCAGCAGCTTAGGGGAGTGGGATAGCAATCAGCCCCAGCATTTT
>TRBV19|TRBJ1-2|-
CASSRGQNYGYTF
TGTGCCAGTAGTAGGGGGCAGAACTATGGCTACACCTTC
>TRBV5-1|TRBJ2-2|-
CASSLKAGWNTGELFF
TGCGCCAGCAGCTTGAAAGCGGGCTGGAACACCGGGGAGCTGTTTTTT
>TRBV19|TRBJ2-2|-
CASSIGMSTGELFF
TGTGCCAGTAGTATCGGGATGAGCACCGGGGAGCTGTTTTTT
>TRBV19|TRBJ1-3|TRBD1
CASSIGGQGTGNTIYF
TGTGCCAGTAGTATCGGTGGACAGGGGACTGGAAACACCATATATTTT
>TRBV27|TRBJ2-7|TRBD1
CASSLRDRAEEQYF
TGTGCCAGCAGTTTAAGAGACAGGGCGGAGGAGCAGTACTTC
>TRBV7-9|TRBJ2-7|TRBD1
CASSLASGQGAVTYEQYF
TGTGCCAGCAGCTTAGCCTCGGGACAGGGGGCAGTAACCTACGAGCAGTACTTC
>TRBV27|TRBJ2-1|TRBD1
CASSLHTGGRMDEQFF
TGTGCCAGCAGTTTACACACAGGGGGTCGCATGGATGAGCAGTTCTTC
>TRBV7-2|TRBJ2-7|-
CASSLGVREQYF
TGTGCCAGCAGCTTAGGAGTCCGGGAGCAGTACTTC
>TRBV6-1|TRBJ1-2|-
CASSEQGSYGYTF
TGTGCCAGCAGTGAACAGGGGTCCTATGGCTACACCTTC
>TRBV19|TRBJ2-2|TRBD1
CASGTGTGANTGELFF
TGTGCCAGTGGAACCGGGACAGGGGCGAACACCGGGGAGCTGTTTTTT
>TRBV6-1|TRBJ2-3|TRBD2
CASSEASGGSASTDTQYF
TGTGCCAGCAGTGAAGCTAGCGGGGGGTCAGCTAGCACAGATACGCAGTATTTT
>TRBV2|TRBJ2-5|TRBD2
CASSEPGLAGRETQYF
TGTGCCAGCAGTGAACCGGGACTAGCGGGACGAGAGACCCAGTACTTC
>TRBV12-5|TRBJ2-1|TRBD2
CASGSPHMGRENVRTFYEQFF
TGTGCTAGTGGTTCCCCCCACATGGGGCGGGAGAACGTAAGGACTTTCTATGAGCAGTTCTTC
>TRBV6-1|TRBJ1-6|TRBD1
CASRYRGSYNSPLHF
TGTGCCAGCAGATACAGGGGCTCCTATAATTCACCCCTCCACTTT
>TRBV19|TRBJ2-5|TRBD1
CASSPTGEETQYF
TGTGCCAGTAGTCCGACAGGGGAAGAGACCCAGTACTTC
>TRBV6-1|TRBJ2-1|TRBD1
CASRGTGGNEQFF
TGTGCCAGCAGGGGGACAGGGGGCAATGAGCAGTTCTTC
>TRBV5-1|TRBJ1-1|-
CASSAEGVHTEAFF
TGCGCCAGCAGCGCGGAAGGGGTTCACACTGAAGCTTTCTTT
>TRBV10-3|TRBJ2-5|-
CAISSTGEETQYF
TGTGCCATCAGTTCGACAGGAGAAGAGACCCAGTACTTC
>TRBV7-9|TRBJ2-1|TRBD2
CASSLLSGSSNEQFF
TGTGCCAGCAGCTTATTGAGCGGGAGTTCCAATGAGCAGTTCTTC
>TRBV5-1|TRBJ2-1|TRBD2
CASSLGTSGRNNEQFF
TGCGCCAGCAGCTTGGGGACTAGCGGGAGAAACAATGAGCAGTTCTTC
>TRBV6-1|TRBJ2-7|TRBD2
CASSEGLAGGPKHEQYF
TGTGCCAGCAGTGAGGGACTAGCGGGAGGGCCGAAACACGAGCAGTACTTC
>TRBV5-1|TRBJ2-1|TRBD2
CASREGGSSYNEQFF
TGCGCCTCCAGGGAGGGCGGGAGCTCCTACAATGAGCAGTTCTTC
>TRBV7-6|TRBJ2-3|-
CASSLDYLGVGTDTQYF
TGTGCCAGCAGCTTAGATTATCTGGGAGTTGGTACAGATACGCAGTATTTT
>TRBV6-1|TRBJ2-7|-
CASSVRDKLYEQYF
TGTGCCAGCAGTGTCCGGGACAAACTTTACGAGCAGTACTTC
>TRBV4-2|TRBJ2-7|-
CASSQAPPGLSSYEQYF
TGTGCCAGCAGCCAAGCCCCCCCAGGTTTGAGCTCCTACGAGCAGTACTTC
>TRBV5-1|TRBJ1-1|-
CASSLVPRGLGTEAFF
TGCGCCAGCAGCTTGGTCCCCCGGGGTCTGGGCACTGAAGCTTTCTTT
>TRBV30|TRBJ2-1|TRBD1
CAWSSPEGQGARNEQFF
TGTGCCTGGAGCTCACCTGAGGGACAGGGTGCGCGCAATGAGCAGTTCTTC
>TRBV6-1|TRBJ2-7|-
CASRTQGAFSYEQYF
TGTGCCAGCAGGACACAGGGAGCGTTCTCCTACGAGCAGTACTTC
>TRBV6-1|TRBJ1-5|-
CASAGQGYQPQHF
TGTGCCAGCGCTGGGCAGGGGTATCAGCCCCAGCATTTT
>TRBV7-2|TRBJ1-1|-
CASSLGASDTEAFF
TGTGCCAGCAGCTTAGGTGCGTCTGACACTGAAGCTTTCTTT
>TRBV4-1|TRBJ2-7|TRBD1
CASSQEDRSLYEQYF
TGCGCCAGCAGCCAAGAGGACAGGAGCCTTTACGAGCAGTACTTC
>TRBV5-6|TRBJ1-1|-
CASSLGAGEAFF
TGTGCCAGCAGCTTGGGGGCGGGTGAAGCTTTCTTT
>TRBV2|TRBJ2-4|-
CASSVDTSKNIQYF
TGTGCCAGCAGTGTCGACACATCCAAAAACATTCAGTACTTC
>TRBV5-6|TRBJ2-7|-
CASSLRSLYEQYF
TGTGCCAGCAGCTTGCGGTCTCTCTACGAGCAGTACTTC
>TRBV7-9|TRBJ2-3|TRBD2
CASAPTSGTTDTQYF
TGTGCCAGCGCCCCGACTAGCGGGACCACAGATACGCAGTATTTT
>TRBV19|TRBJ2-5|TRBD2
CASSSRLAGGQETQYF
TGTGCCAGTAGTAGCCGGTTAGCGGGGGGACAAGAGACCCAGTACTTC